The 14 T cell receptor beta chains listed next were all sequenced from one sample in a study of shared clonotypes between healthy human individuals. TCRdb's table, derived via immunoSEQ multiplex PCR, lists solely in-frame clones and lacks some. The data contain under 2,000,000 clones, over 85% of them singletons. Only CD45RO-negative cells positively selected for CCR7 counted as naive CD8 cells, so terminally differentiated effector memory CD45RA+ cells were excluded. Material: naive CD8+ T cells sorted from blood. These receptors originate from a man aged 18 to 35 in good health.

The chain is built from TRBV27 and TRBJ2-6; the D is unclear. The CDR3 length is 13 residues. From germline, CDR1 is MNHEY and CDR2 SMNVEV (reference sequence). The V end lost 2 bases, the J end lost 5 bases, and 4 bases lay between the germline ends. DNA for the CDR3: TGTGCCAGCAGTTTAGATAGGGCCAACGTCCTGACTTTC. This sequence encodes CASSLDRANVLTF.

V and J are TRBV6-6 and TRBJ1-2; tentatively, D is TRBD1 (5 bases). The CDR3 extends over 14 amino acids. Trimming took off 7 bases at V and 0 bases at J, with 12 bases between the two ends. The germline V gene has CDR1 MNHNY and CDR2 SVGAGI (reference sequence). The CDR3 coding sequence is TGTGCCAGCACAGTAACGGGGGCTAACTATGGCTACACCTTC. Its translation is CASTVTGANYGYTF.

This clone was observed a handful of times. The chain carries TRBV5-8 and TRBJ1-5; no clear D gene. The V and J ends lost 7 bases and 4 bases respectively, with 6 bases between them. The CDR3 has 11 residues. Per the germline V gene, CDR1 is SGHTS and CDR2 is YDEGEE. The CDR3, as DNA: TGTGCCAGCGCTGAAAATCAGCCCCAGCATTTT. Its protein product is CASAENQPQHF.

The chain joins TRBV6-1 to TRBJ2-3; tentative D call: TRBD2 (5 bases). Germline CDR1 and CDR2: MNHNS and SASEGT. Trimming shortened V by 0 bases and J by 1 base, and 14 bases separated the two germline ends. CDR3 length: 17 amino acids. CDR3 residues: CASSEALEGLGTDTQYF. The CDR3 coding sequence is TGTGCCAGCAGTGAAGCTCTTGAGGGCCTTGGCACAGATACGCAGTATTTT.

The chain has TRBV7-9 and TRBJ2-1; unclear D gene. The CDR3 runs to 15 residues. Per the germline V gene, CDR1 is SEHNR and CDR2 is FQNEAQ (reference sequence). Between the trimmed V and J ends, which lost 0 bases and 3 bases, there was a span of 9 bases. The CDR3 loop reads CASSLASDYYNEQFF. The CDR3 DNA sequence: TGTGCCAGCAGCTTAGCCTCAGATTACTACAATGAGCAGTTCTTC.

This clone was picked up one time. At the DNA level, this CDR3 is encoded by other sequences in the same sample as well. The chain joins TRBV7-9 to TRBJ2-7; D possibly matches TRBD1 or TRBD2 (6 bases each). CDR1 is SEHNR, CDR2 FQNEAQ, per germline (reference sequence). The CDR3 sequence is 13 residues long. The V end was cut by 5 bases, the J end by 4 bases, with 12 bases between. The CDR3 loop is CASSPRGGYEQYF. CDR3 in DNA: TGTGCCAGCAGCCCACGAGGGGGGTACGAGCAGTACTTC.

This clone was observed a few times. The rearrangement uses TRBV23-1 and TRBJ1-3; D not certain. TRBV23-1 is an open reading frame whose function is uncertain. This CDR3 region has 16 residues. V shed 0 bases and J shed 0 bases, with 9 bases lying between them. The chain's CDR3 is CASSQSDPSSGNTIYF. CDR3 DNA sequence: TGCGCCAGCAGTCAATCAGACCCATCCTCTGGAAACACCATATATTTT.

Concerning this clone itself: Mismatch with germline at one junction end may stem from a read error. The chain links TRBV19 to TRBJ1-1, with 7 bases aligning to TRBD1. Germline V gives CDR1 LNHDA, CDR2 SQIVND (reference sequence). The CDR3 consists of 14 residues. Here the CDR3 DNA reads TGTGCCAGTAGTCAGGACCGGGACAGATCTGAGGCTTTCTTT. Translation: CASSQDRDRSEAFF.

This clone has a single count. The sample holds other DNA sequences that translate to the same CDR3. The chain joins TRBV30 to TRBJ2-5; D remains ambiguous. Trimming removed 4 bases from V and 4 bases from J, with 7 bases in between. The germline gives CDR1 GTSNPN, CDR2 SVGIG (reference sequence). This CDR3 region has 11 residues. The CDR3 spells CAWTPGETQYF. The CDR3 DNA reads TGTGCCTGGACGCCAGGAGAGACCCAGTACTTC.

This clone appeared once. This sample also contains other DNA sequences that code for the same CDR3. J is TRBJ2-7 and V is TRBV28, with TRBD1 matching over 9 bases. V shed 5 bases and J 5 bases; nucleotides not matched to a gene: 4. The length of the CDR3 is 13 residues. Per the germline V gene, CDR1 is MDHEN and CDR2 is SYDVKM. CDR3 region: CASSPTGGNEQYF. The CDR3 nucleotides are TGTGCCAGCAGTCCAACAGGGGGCAACGAGCAGTACTTC.

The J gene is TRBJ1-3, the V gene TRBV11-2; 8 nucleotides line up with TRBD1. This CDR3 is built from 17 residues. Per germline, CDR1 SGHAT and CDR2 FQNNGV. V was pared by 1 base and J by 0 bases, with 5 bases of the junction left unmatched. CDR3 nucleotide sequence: TGTGCCAGCAGCTTAGGGCGGACAGGGACCTCTGGAAACACCATATATTTT. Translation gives CASSLGRTGTSGNTIYF.

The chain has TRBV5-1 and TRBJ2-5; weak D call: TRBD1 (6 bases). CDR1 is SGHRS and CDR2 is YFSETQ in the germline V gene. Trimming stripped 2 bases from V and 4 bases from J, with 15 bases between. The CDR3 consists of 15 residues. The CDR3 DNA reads TGCGCCAGCAGCTTAGGGGGAAGCGCAGGAGAGACCCAGTACTTC. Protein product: CASSLGGSAGETQYF.

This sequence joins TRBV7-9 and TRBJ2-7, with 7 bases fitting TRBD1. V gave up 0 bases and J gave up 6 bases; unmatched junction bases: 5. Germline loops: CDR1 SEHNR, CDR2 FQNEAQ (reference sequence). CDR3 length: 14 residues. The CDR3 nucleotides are TGTGCCAGCAGCTTAGCGACAGGGCTTATCGAGCAGTACTTC. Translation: CASSLATGLIEQYF.

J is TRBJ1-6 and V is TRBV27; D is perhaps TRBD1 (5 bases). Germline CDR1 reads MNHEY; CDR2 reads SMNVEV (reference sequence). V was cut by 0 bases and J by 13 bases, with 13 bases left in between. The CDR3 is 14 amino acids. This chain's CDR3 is CASSLSGPYTPLHF. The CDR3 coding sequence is TGTGCCAGCAGTTTATCGGGGCCTTATACTCCCCTCCACTTT.